The 31 T cell receptor beta chains given below trace back to one sample, sequenced in a study of beta chain features in type 1 diabetes. The study reverse transcribed the entire isolated RNA, so it sequenced expressed TCRB transcripts. Method: immunoSEQ multiplex PCR; TCRdb's copy keeps in-frame clones and lacks some. The sample has hundreds of thousands of clones, about 16% seen once. The sequenced material came from naive CD4+ T cells from blood. The receptor source for this set is a man aged 18 to 30 in good health.

This clone was seen only a few times. CDR3: CASSSRLVWMNTEAFF. DNA of the CDR3: TGTGCCAGCAGTTCAAGGCTGGTATGGATGAACACTGAAGCTTTCTTT. The V call is TRBV2, the J call TRBJ1-1, with D hard to call. Germline values: CDR1 SNHLY, CDR2 FYNNEI. This CDR3 contains 16 residues. The V end was cut by 5 bases, the J end by 0 bases, with 16 bases between.

The chain couples TRBV7-2 to TRBJ2-2; 8 bases fit TRBD2. Germline CDR1 is SGHTA and CDR2 is FQGNSA. The CDR3 loop spans 13 amino acids. V lost 7 bases, J lost 5 bases, and 3 bases stayed unmatched. The CDR3 DNA sequence: TGTGCCAGCAAGGGACTAGGTACCGGGGAGCTGTTTTTT. Protein product: CASKGLGTGELFF.

The sample holds a few counts of this clone. The chain has TRBV29-1 and TRBJ2-1, with D hard to call. The CDR3 spans 10 residues. V dropped 7 bases and J dropped 5 bases, with 6 bases sitting between them. Germline CDR1 SQVTM, CDR2 ANQGSEA. The CDR3 loop reads CSGSNNEQFF. The CDR3, as DNA: TGCAGCGGATCAAACAATGAGCAGTTCTTC.

V is TRBV7-9 and J is TRBJ1-6, with 7 bases fitting TRBD1. The J segment lost 0 bases and the V segment lost 4 bases, leaving 0 bases of the junction unmatched. The germline CDR1 and CDR2 sequences are SEHNR and FQNEAQ (reference sequence). CDR3 length equals 15 residues. DNA of the CDR3: TGTGCCAGCAGCTGGGACAGCTCCTATAATTCACCCCTCCACTTT. The encoded protein is CASSWDSSYNSPLHF. The full variable domain, with the rest looked up from reference TRBV7-9 and TRBJ1-6, is DTGVSQNPRHKITKRGQNVTFRCDPISEHNRLYWYRQTLGQGPEFLTYFQNEAQLEKSRLLSDRFSAERPKGSFSTLEIQRTEQGDSAMYLCASSWDSSYNSPLHFGNGTRLTVT.

V usage is TRBV13 and J usage is TRBJ1-5; tentatively, D is TRBD1 (6 bases). Germline V gives CDR1 PRHDT, CDR2 FYEKMQ (reference sequence). CDR3 size: 16 residues. The V end lost 2 bases, the J end lost 3 bases, and 14 bases lay between the germline ends. The CDR3 nucleotides read TGTGCCAGCAGCTTACCCCAGACAGGCTACAATCAGCCCCAGCATTTT. Translation: CASSLPQTGYNQPQHF.

In this sample, this clone turned up a few times. This rearrangement joins TRBV18 to TRBJ2-7, with D perhaps matching TRBD1 or TRBD2 (5 bases each). The germline CDR1 and CDR2 sequences are KGHSH and LQKENI. V was clipped by 2 bases and J by 4 bases, with 12 bases between them. The CDR3 loop spans 14 amino acids. The CDR3 reads CASSPTRGRYEQYF. As DNA, the CDR3 is TGTGCCAGCTCACCAACCCGGGGCCGGTACGAGCAGTACTTC.

This clone has just a few counts. The same CDR3 also results from other DNA sequences found in this sample. The gene calls are TRBV28 and TRBJ2-5; 9 bases map to TRBD1. Germline V gene lookup returns CDR1 MDHEN and CDR2 SYDVKM. The CDR3 is 15 residues long. With 4 bases clipped from V and 1 base from J, the junction kept 4 bases outside the gene matches. CDR3 nucleotides: TGTGCCAGCAGTTCACCGGGACAGGGCCAAGAGACCCAGTACTTC. Protein: CASSSPGQGQETQYF.

In its sample, this clone was seen many times. The genes are TRBV2 and TRBJ2-4; 8 positions agree with TRBD1. The ends lost 5 bases at V and 6 bases at J; junction bases unmatched: 3. The CDR3 length is 13 residues. The germline CDR1 and CDR2 sequences are SNHLY and FYNNEI. The CDR3 loop is CASSRTGPNIQYF. CDR3 bases: TGTGCCAGCAGTCGGACAGGGCCAAACATTCAGTACTTC.

Here the CDR3 DNA reads TGCAGTGGGTTAGGAAATTCACCCCTCCACTTT. The encoded protein is CSGLGNSPLHF. The chain is built from TRBV20-1 and TRBJ1-6; no firm D call. The CDR3 sequence is 11 residues long. The V gene's germline CDR1 is DFQATT and CDR2 SNEGSKA (reference sequence). V was pared by 7 bases and J by 7 bases, with 8 bases between.

This chain joins TRBV9 and TRBJ2-5; TRBD2 aligns across 14 bases. The CDR3 runs 18 residues. The germline CDR1 and CDR2 sequences are SGDLS and YYNGEE. J lost 5 bases, V lost 0 bases, and 9 bases had no gene match. The CDR3 reads CASSVGPGLAGDVETQYF. The CDR3 region has the DNA TGTGCCAGCAGCGTAGGGCCGGGACTAGCGGGAGACGTGGAGACCCAGTACTTC.

The V and J genes are TRBV5-1 and TRBJ2-2; unclear D gene. Trimming took 1 base from V and 1 from J, leaving 8 bases between them. The length of the CDR3 is 15 residues. In germline, CDR1 is SGHRS, CDR2 YFSETQ. The CDR3 loop reads CASSLSELNTGELFF. CDR3 DNA: TGCGCCAGCAGCTTGTCGGAGCTGAACACCGGGGAGCTGTTTTTT.

In this sample, this clone turned up a few times. The gene calls are TRBV5-1 and TRBJ2-5; D uncertain. Trimming took off 2 bases at V and 5 bases at J, with 22 bases between the two ends. The CDR3 totals 17 residues. Looked up from germline, CDR1 is SGHRS and CDR2 is YFSETQ. As DNA, the CDR3 is TGCGCCAGCAGCTTTGAACCCGGGCCCATCTTGGTCGAGACCCAGTACTTC. Translating gives CASSFEPGPILVETQYF.

This clone was counted between two and nine times. The chain uses TRBV7-9 and TRBJ1-1; D is possibly TRBD1 (5 bases). Germline V CDR1 and CDR2: SEHNR, FQNEAQ (reference sequence). Trimming removed 4 bases from V and 4 bases from J, with 13 bases in between. CDR3 length equals 14 residues. The CDR3 loop is CASSSGAGGTEAFF. The CDR3 DNA reads TGTGCCAGCAGCTCCGGTGCGGGGGGCACTGAAGCTTTCTTT.

This clone was counted only a few times. The chain couples TRBV5-5 to TRBJ1-2; the D is unclear. The V gene's germline CDR1 is SGHKS and CDR2 YYEKEE (reference sequence). Trimming shortened V by 4 bases and J by 4 bases, and 17 bases separated the two germline ends. The CDR3 extends over 15 amino acids. Here the CDR3 DNA reads TGTGCCAGCAGCCTGCTTGGCAGAGACCCCTATGGCTACACCTTC. Encoded protein: CASSLLGRDPYGYTF.

The rearrangement uses TRBV9 and TRBJ1-5; 7 positions agree with TRBD1. CDR1 and CDR2 from the germline V gene are SGDLS and YYNGEE. With V trimmed by 0 bases and J by 4 bases, 7 bases remained unmatched. This CDR3 spans 16 amino acids. The CDR3, as DNA: TGTGCCAGCAGCGTAGGGGACAGCGGACCAAATCAGCCCCAGCATTTT. Translation gives CASSVGDSGPNQPQHF.

This clone was seen a few times. The rearrangement links TRBV7-2 to TRBJ2-7, with D hard to call. The V and J ends lost 1 base and 3 bases respectively, with 16 bases between them. Germline V lookup: CDR1 SGHTA, CDR2 FQGNSA. The CDR3 contains 16 residues. CDR3 amino acids: CASSLEAAYWGYEQYF. The CDR3 region has the DNA TGTGCCAGCAGCTTAGAGGCGGCGTACTGGGGCTACGAGCAGTACTTC.

This clone was counted a few times. The V gene is TRBV15, the J gene TRBJ2-6; 9 nucleotides match TRBD1. The CDR3 totals 19 residues. Germline V gene data show CDR1 as LNHNV and CDR2 as YYDKDF (reference sequence). The V and J ends lost 3 bases and 0 bases, in that order; junction bases with no gene match: 9. Here the CDR3 reads CATSRTPGQGHSGANVLTF. The CDR3, as DNA: TGTGCCACCAGCAGGACGCCGGGACAGGGTCACTCTGGGGCCAACGTCCTGACTTTC.

This chain uses TRBV7-8 with TRBJ2-3, with D maybe TRBD2 (5 bases). CDR1 and CDR2 (germline): SGHVS, FQNEAQ. There are 16 residues in the CDR3. Trimming removed 1 base at V and 5 bases at J, with 16 bases between. Written as DNA, the CDR3 is TGTGCCAGCAGCTTAGGACGGGAAAGGGAGAGAGATACGCAGTATTTT. Amino acids: CASSLGRERERDTQYF. The full variable domain, completed using reference TRBV7-8 and TRBJ2-3, is GAGVSQSPRYKVAKRGQDVALRCDPISGHVSLFWYQQALGQGPEFLTYFQNEAQLDKSGLPSDRFFAERPEGSVSTLKIQRTQQEDSAVYLCASSLGRERERDTQYFGPGTRLTVL.

This clone has just a few counts. The V and J genes are TRBV2 and TRBJ1-2; 8 bases match TRBD1. Losses at the gene ends were 6 bases for V and 4 bases for J; bases not matched to a gene: 4. Germline-derived CDR1 and CDR2 are SNHLY and FYNNEI. This CDR3 has 13 residues. CDR3 DNA sequence: TGTGCCAGCAGACCCGGGACAGGCTATGGCTACACCTTC. It encodes CASRPGTGYGYTF.

The V gene is TRBV5-1, the J gene TRBJ2-7, with TRBD2 matching over 9 bases. The germline V gene has CDR1 SGHRS and CDR2 YFSETQ. The CDR3 is made up of 16 amino acids. With 4 bases clipped from V and 2 bases from J, the junction kept 10 bases outside the gene matches. This CDR3 is CASSLLAGSGAYEQYF. CDR3 in DNA: TGCGCCAGCAGCCTCCTAGCGGGATCAGGAGCCTACGAGCAGTACTTC.

This chain uses TRBV29-1 with TRBJ2-1; D unresolved. Trimming removed 5 bases at V and 4 bases at J, with 9 bases between. This CDR3 region has 12 residues. Germline V gene lookup returns CDR1 SQVTM and CDR2 ANQGSEA. The CDR3 spells CSVFHRYNEQFF. Here the CDR3 DNA reads TGCAGCGTTTTCCACAGATACAATGAGCAGTTCTTC.

In this sample, this clone turned up a few times. This chain connects TRBV7-9 to TRBJ2-7; D gene ambiguous. Germline V gene sequence: CDR1 SEHNR, CDR2 FQNEAQ (reference sequence). This CDR3 spans 15 amino acids. Trimming took off 1 base at V and 5 bases at J, with 15 bases between the two ends. CDR3 residues: CASSLGSSESNEQYF. The CDR3 region has the DNA TGTGCCAGCAGCTTAGGTAGTAGTGAATCCAACGAGCAGTACTTC.

The chain uses TRBV4-3 and TRBJ1-1; 7 positions match TRBD1. The CDR3 has 13 residues. Germline V lookup: CDR1 LGHNA, CDR2 YSLEER. V lost 3 bases, J lost 4 bases, and 2 bases stayed unmatched. The CDR3 here is CASSHDRVTEAFF. The CDR3 nucleotides read TGCGCCAGCAGCCACGACAGGGTCACTGAAGCTTTCTTT.

This clone was picked up a small number of times. CDR3 in DNA: TGTGCCAGCAGTGAAGCTGGAGGGCGCGAGTACTTC. It encodes CASSEAGGREYF. The rearrangement joins TRBV2 to TRBJ2-7, with D tentatively TRBD2 (6 bases). The CDR3 runs 12 residues. V shed 0 bases and J shed 11 bases, with 11 bases lying between them. The germline V gene has CDR1 SNHLY and CDR2 FYNNEI.

This clone was counted only a few times. J is TRBJ1-1 and V is TRBV19; D is uncertain. The germline gives CDR1 LNHDA, CDR2 SQIVND (reference sequence). The CDR3 sequence is 12 residues long. V was trimmed by 7 bases and J by 5 bases, leaving 11 bases between them. CDR3 residues: CASMGFRTEAFF. In DNA form, the CDR3 reads TGTGCCAGTATGGGTTTTCGGACTGAAGCTTTCTTT.

V gene TRBV10-3 combines with J gene TRBJ2-7; perhaps TRBD1 as D (5 bases). Germline CDR1 reads ENHRY; CDR2 reads SYGVKD. The CDR3 extends over 13 amino acids. With 8 bases removed from V and 3 bases from J, the gap between germline ends came to 14 bases. The CDR3 protein is CAISLGQGYEQYF. As DNA, the CDR3 is TGTGCCATCTCTTTAGGGCAGGGCTACGAGCAGTACTTC.

The V call is TRBV7-9, the J call TRBJ2-2, with TRBD1 matching 9 bases. The CDR3 runs to 15 residues. CDR1 and CDR2 from the germline V gene are SEHNR and FQNEAQ (reference sequence). V shed 7 bases and J 3 bases; nucleotides not matched to a gene: 6. The CDR3 loop is CASNRGQGDTGELFF. The CDR3 DNA reads as TGTGCCAGCAACCGGGGACAGGGAGACACCGGGGAGCTGTTTTTT.

This clone was seen only a few times. The CDR3 sequence: CASSPRQSNYGYTF. The CDR3 DNA follows: TGTGCCAGCAGTCCTCGACAGTCTAACTATGGCTACACCTTC. The chain has TRBV27 and TRBJ1-2; D is perhaps TRBD1 (5 bases). The CDR3 consists of 14 residues. V lost 5 bases and J 0 bases, leaving 10 bases between the germline ends. Germline lookup yields CDR1 MNHEY and CDR2 SMNVEV (reference sequence).

The chain carries TRBV18 and TRBJ1-5; D might be TRBD1 (5 bases). Looked up from germline, CDR1 is KGHSH and CDR2 is LQKENI. The V gene lost 4 bases and the J gene lost 2 bases, with 12 bases spanning the gap. The CDR3 runs 15 residues. This CDR3 reads CASSREGRGNQPQHF. DNA for the CDR3: TGTGCCAGCTCACGGGAGGGACGAGGCAATCAGCCCCAGCATTTT. The full variable domain, rest sourced from reference TRBV18 and TRBJ1-5, is NAGVMQNPRHLVRRRGQEARLRCSPMKGHSHVYWYRQLPEEGLKFMVYLQKENIIDESGMPKERFSAEFPKEGPSILRIQQVVRGDSAAYFCASSREGRGNQPQHFGDGTRLSIL.

The CDR3 sequence is CASSAQLMGPGNTIYF. For the CDR3, the DNA is TGTGCCAGCAGTGCCCAGTTGATGGGACCTGGAAACACCATATATTTT. The rearrangement joins TRBV25-1 to TRBJ1-3, with TRBD1 as a possible D gene (5 bases). CDR1 and CDR2 from the germline V gene are MGHDK and SYGVNS. CDR3 size: 16 residues. V was pared by 4 bases and J by 2 bases, with 15 bases between.

V usage is TRBV11-2 and J usage is TRBJ2-2; D is ambiguous. The CDR3 totals 12 residues. The V end lost 8 bases, the J end lost 4 bases, and 8 bases lay between the germline ends. Per the germline V gene, CDR1 is SGHAT and CDR2 is FQNNGV. The CDR3 DNA reads TGTGCCAGCGGCCCTATCACCGGGGAGCTGTTTTTT. Amino acid sequence: CASGPITGELFF.